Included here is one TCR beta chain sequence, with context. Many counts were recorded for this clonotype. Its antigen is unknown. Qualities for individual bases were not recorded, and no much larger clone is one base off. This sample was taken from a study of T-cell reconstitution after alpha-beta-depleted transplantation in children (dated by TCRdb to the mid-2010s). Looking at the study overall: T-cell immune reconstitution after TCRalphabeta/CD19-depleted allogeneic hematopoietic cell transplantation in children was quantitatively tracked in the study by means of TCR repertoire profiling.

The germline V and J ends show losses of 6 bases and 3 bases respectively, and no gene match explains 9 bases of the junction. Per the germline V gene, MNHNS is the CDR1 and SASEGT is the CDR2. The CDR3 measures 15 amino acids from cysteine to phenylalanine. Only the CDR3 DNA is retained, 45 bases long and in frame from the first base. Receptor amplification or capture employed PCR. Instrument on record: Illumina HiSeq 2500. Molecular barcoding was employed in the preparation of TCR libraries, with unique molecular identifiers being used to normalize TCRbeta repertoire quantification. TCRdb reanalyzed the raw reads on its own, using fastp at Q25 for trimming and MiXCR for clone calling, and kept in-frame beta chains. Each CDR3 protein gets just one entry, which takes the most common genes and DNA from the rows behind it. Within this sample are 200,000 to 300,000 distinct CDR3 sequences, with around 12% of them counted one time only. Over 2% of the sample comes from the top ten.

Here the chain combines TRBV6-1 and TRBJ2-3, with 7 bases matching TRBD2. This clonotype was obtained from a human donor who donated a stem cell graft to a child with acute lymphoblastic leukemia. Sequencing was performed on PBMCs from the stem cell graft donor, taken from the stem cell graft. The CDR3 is CASSLSGARTDTQYF. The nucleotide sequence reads TGTGCCAGCAGCCTAAGCGGGGCGAGGACAGATACGCAGTATTTT.